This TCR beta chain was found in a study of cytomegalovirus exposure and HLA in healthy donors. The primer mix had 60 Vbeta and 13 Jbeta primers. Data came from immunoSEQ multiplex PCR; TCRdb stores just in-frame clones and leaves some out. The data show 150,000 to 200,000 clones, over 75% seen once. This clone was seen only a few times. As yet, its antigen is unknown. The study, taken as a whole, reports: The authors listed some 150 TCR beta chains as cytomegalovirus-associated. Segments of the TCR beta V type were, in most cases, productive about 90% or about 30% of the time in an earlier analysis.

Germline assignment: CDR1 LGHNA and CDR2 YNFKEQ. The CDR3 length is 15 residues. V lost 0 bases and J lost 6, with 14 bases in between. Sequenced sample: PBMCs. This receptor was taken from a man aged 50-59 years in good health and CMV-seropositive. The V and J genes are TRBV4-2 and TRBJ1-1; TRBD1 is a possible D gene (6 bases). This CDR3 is CASSQDEGGGPEAFF. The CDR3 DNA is TGTGCCAGCAGCCAAGATGAGGGGGGGGGCCCTGAAGCTTTCTTT.